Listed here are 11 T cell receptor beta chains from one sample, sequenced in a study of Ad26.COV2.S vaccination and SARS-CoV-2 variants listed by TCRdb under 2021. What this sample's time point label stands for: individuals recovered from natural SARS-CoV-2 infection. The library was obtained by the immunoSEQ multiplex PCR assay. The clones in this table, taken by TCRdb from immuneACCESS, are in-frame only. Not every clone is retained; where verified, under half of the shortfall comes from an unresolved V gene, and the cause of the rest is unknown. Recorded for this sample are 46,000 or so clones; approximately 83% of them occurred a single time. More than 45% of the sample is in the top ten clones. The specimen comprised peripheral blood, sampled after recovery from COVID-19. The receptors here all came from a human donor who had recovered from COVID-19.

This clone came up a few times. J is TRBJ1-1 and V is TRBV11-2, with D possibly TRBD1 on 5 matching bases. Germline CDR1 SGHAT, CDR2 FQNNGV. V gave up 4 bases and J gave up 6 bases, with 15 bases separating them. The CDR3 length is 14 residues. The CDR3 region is CASSSVRGGAEAFF. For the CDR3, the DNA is TGTGCCAGCAGCTCGGTCCGTGGGGGGGCTGAAGCTTTCTTT.

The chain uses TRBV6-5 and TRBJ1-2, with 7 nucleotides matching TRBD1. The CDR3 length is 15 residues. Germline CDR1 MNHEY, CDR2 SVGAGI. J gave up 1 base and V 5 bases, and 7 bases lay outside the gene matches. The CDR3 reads CASSLGGAGNYGYTF. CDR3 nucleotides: TGTGCCAGCAGTCTAGGGGGCGCAGGTAACTATGGCTACACCTTC.

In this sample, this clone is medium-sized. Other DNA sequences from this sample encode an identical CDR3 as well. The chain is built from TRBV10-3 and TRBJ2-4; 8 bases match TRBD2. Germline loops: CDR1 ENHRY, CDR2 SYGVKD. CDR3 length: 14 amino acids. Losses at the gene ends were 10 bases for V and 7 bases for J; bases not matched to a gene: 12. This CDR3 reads CATMDGGGWNIQYF. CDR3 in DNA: TGTGCCACCATGGACGGGGGGGGTTGGAACATTCAGTACTTC.

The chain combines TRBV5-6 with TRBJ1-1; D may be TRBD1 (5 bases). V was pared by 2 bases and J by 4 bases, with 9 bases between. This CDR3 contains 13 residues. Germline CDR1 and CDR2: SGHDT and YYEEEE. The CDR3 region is CASSFGGPTEAFF. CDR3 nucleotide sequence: TGTGCCAGCAGCTTCGGGGGACCCACTGAAGCTTTCTTT. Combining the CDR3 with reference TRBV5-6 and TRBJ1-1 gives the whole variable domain DAGVTQSPTHLIKTRGQQVTLRCSPKSGHDTVSWYQQALGQGPQFIFQYYEEEERQRGNFPDRFSGHQFPNYSSELNVNALLLGDSALYLCASSFGGPTEAFFGQGTRLTVV.

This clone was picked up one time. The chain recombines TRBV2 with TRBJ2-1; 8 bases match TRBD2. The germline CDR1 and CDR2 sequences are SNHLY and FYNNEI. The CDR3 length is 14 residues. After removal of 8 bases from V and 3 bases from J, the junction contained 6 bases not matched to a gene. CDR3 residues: CASERENLYNEQFF. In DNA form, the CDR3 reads TGTGCCAGCGAGCGGGAGAACCTCTACAATGAGCAGTTCTTC.

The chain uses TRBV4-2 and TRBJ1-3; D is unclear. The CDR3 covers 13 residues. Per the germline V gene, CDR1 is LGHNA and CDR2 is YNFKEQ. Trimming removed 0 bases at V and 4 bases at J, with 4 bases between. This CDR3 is CASSQEEGNTIYF. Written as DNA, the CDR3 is TGTGCCAGCAGCCAAGAGGAGGGAAACACCATATATTTT.

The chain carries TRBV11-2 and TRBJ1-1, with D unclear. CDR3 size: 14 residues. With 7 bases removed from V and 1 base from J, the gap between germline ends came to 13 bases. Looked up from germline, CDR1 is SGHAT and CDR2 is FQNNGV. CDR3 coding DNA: TGTGCCAGCAAAGTGCTAGCAAGGAACACTGAAGCTTTCTTT. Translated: CASKVLARNTEAFF.

CDR3 bases: TGCAGCGTTGAAGCCGATAGCAATCAGCCCCAGCATTTT. It is translated as CSVEADSNQPQHF. The chain employs TRBV29-1 and TRBJ1-5; D gene ambiguous. V shed 1 base and J shed 0 bases, with 4 bases lying between them. This CDR3 spans 13 amino acids. Germline V lookup: CDR1 SQVTM, CDR2 ANQGSEA. Full variable domain (missing parts from reference TRBV29-1 and TRBJ1-5): SAVISQKPSRDICQRGTSLTIQCQVDSQVTMMFWYRQQPGQSLTLIATANQGSEATYESGFVIDKFPISRPNLTFSTLTVSNMSPEDSSIYLCSVEADSNQPQHFGDGTRLSIL.

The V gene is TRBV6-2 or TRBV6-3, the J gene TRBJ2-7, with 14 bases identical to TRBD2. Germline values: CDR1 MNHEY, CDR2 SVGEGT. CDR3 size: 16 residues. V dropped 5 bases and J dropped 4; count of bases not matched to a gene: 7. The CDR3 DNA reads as TGTGCCAGCAGTGCTGGGACTAGCGGGGGTTCGTACGAGCAGTACGTC. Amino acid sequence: CASSAGTSGGSYEQYV.

The CDR3 sequence: CASSLVGSFGSEQFF. The DNA for the CDR3 is TGTGCCAGCAGCTTAGTTGGGAGCTTCGGAAGTGAGCAGTTCTTC. The chain has TRBV7-2 and TRBJ2-1; D may be TRBD2 (5 bases). From germline, CDR1 is SGHTA and CDR2 FQGNSA. There are 15 residues in the CDR3. With 1 base removed from V and 9 bases from J, the gap between germline ends came to 16 bases.

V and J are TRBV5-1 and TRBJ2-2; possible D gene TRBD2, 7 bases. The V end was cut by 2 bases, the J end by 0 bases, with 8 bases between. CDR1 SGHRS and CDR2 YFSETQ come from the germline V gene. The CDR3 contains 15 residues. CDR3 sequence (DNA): TGCGCCAGCAGCTTCGGGGGGCCGAACACCGGGGAGCTGTTTTTT. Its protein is CASSFGGPNTGELFF.